Listed here are 4 T cell receptor beta chains from one sample, sequenced in a study of Graves' ophthalmopathy and Graves' hyperthyroidism. Amplification targeted the TCR beta CDR3 regions, with RNA transcripts as the source material. An opening RT-PCR round employed HTBI primers and preceded a second-round multiplex PCR. Each CDR3 protein gets one entry after TCRdb re-called the multiplex PCR reads with MiXCR. Of some 1.1 million distinct CDR3 sequences listed, less than 45% are singletons. Sequencing was performed on peripheral blood or thyroid tissue (not recorded which). These receptors originate from an adult man with Graves' hyperthyroidism.

This clonotype was counted a few times. The junction does not match germline at one end; this may be a read error. The chain employs TRBV30 and TRBJ1-1, with D perhaps TRBD1 (6 bases). The V gene's germline CDR1 is GTSNPN and CDR2 SVGIG (reference sequence). The CDR3 totals 14 residues. This CDR3 reads CASQGGLGDTEVFF. CDR3 coding DNA: TGTGCCTCCCAAGGGGGGTTAGGTGACACTGAAGTTTTCTTT.

This clonotype was seen many times. This chain joins TRBV12-3 or TRBV12-4 and TRBJ1-2; the D is unclear. Trimming stripped 5 bases from V and 7 bases from J, with 14 bases between. This CDR3 has 13 amino acids. DNA of the CDR3: TGTGCCAGCAGTCCCTCCGTAACGGGTGGCTACACCTTC. Its protein is CASSPSVTGGYTF.

This clonotype occurred a few times. This chain joins TRBV6-6 and TRBJ1-2, with D possibly TRBD1 on 6 matching bases. The CDR3 sequence is 15 residues long. V lost 6 bases and J 4 bases, leaving 18 bases between the germline ends. Looked up from germline, CDR1 is MNHNY and CDR2 is SVGAGI (reference sequence). The CDR3 DNA follows: TGTGCCAGCAGCCGAACTTACCAGGGGAGCTATGGCTACACCTTC. Residues: CASSRTYQGSYGYTF.

This clonotype showed up many times. This chain uses TRBV10-2 with TRBJ2-7; D not resolved. Trimming shortened V by 4 bases and J by 4 bases, and 8 bases separated the two germline ends. The CDR3 runs 12 residues. Germline assignment: CDR1 WSHSY and CDR2 SAAADI. CDR3 sequence (DNA): TGCGCCAGCAGTGGACCGAAATACGAGCAGTACTTC. This sequence encodes CASSGPKYEQYF.